This TCR beta chain was identified during a study of shared clonotypes between healthy human individuals. Background on the study: Three men and a couple of women, aged 18 to 49, were donors. CD8 memory received one plate per donor, CD8 naive two, CD4 memory three and CD4 naive three.

Whole-study findings and limits: Clonotype sharing across several donors was observed for roughly 5% of naive CD4 clonotypes.

Only in-frame clones appear in the TCRdb table, and some are missing; sequencing was by immunoSEQ multiplex PCR. The repertoire consists of about 2.5 million clones, with under 95% occurring once and the leading ten covering around 0.35%. Healthy adults negative for HIV, lacking recent acute infections or vaccinations, served as donors. Germline loops: CDR1 MDHEN, CDR2 SYDVKM. Between the trimmed V and J ends, which lost 5 bases and 0 bases, there was a span of 8 bases. This CDR3 has 14 amino acids. Worth noting for this clone: Its target is unknown.

The rearrangement joins TRBV28 to TRBJ1-3; D remains unclear. The receptor comes from a man aged 18 to 29 in good health. Some clones in this sample may be carry-over from other donors' samples. Specimen: naive CD4+ T cells from PBMCs. Subset reported: CD45RA+ positively selected. In DNA form, the CDR3 reads TGTGCCAGCAGTGCGGGGAGCTCTGGAAACACCATATATTTT. Protein sequence: CASSAGSSGNTIYF.